These 31 T cell receptor beta chains were sequenced from one sample in a study of cytotoxic CD8 clonotypes in ibrutinib-treated CLL. Method: immunoSEQ multiplex PCR; TCRdb's copy keeps in-frame clones and lacks some. The sample lists more than 35,000 clones, about two thirds occurring once. Sequenced here: PBMCs, sampled at disease progression, from a patient treated with ibrutinib. The source is a human donor with chronic lymphocytic leukemia.

The table lists this clone with a few counts. This chain links TRBV21-1 with TRBJ1-4; the D call TRBD1 from the table was never checked on the DNA. TRBV21-1 is given as a pseudogene. This CDR3 is 14 amino acids long. The CDR3 region has the DNA TGTGCCAGCAGCAAAGACAGGGGGCTCGAAAAACTGTTTTTT. This encodes CASSKDRGLEKLFF.

J is TRBJ2-7 and V is TRBV5-1; TRBD2 aligns across 7 bases. Germline V CDR1 and CDR2: SGHRS, YFSETQ. J gave up 2 bases and V 0 bases, and 5 bases lay outside the gene matches. The length of the CDR3 is 15 residues. CDR3 in DNA: TGCGCCAGCAGCTTGGCCGGTGGGAGGGCCTACGAGCAGTACTTC. Translation gives CASSLAGGRAYEQYF. Variable domain in full (rest from reference TRBV5-1 and TRBJ2-7): KAGVTQTPRYLIKTRGQQVTLSCSPISGHRSVSWYQQTPGQGLQFLFEYFSETQRNKGNFPGRFSGRQFSNSRSEMNVSTLELGDSALYLCASSLAGGRAYEQYFGPGTRLTVT.

The chain uses TRBV19 and TRBJ1-6; D ambiguous. CDR3 length: 13 residues. Germline-derived CDR1 and CDR2 are LNHDA and SQIVND (reference sequence). V was clipped by 9 bases and J by 8 bases, with 14 bases between them. The CDR3 bases are TGTGCCAGCACTAGGGAGACCGATTCACCCCTCCACTTT. Amino acids: CASTRETDSPLHF.

The rearrangement links TRBV7-8 to TRBJ2-3; D is uncertain. Germline V gene lookup returns CDR1 SGHVS and CDR2 FQNEAQ. V gave up 5 bases and J gave up 2 bases, with 14 bases separating them. CDR3 size: 15 residues. The CDR3 here is CASSPPVRLTDTQYF. The CDR3 nucleotides read TGTGCCAGCAGCCCCCCCGTCCGACTCACAGATACGCAGTATTTT.

The chain uses TRBV7-9 and TRBJ1-1, with D unresolved. V was cut by 0 bases and J by 1 base, with 6 bases left in between. CDR3 length equals 14 residues. In germline, CDR1 is SEHNR, CDR2 FQNEAQ (reference sequence). The CDR3 here is CASSLAARNTEAFF. In DNA form, the CDR3 reads TGTGCCAGCAGCTTAGCGGCCAGGAACACTGAAGCTTTCTTT.

The CDR3 is CASSAVEKLFF. The CDR3 bases are TGTGCCAGCAGTGCGGTAGAAAAACTGTTTTTT. The chain is built from TRBV6-1 and TRBJ1-4, with D unclear. The CDR3 spans 11 residues. The germline V gene encodes CDR1 MNHNS and CDR2 SASEGT. V dropped 4 bases and J dropped 8 bases, with 5 bases sitting between them.

The V gene is TRBV2, the J gene TRBJ2-7; 9 nucleotides align to TRBD1. V was clipped by 2 bases and J by 10 bases; unmatched bases: 6. Germline loops: CDR1 SNHLY, CDR2 FYNNEI. The CDR3 runs 13 residues. This chain's CDR3 is CASSERDRVSQYF. DNA of the CDR3: TGTGCCAGCAGTGAACGGGACAGGGTTTCTCAGTACTTC.

The chain links TRBV19 to TRBJ2-5; D perhaps matches TRBD2 (7 bases). CDR3 length: 11 residues. Per the germline V gene, CDR1 is LNHDA and CDR2 is SQIVND (reference sequence). V was shortened by 10 bases and J by 7 bases, with 13 bases between the two germline ends. The CDR3 DNA reads as TGTGCCACCTGGGAGGGGGTGACCCAGTACTTC. Its translation: CATWEGVTQYF.

The genes are TRBV29-1 and TRBJ1-2; D is unclear. The CDR3 length is 14 residues. Trimming removed 0 bases from V and 2 bases from J, with 10 bases in between. Per germline, CDR1 SQVTM and CDR2 ANQGSEA. The CDR3 DNA follows: TGCAGCGTTGAAGAAGGTTACCCCAACTATGGCTACACCTTC. This codes for CSVEEGYPNYGYTF. The full variable domain, with the rest looked up from reference TRBV29-1 and TRBJ1-2, is SAVISQKPSRDICQRGTSLTIQCQVDSQVTMMFWYRQQPGQSLTLIATANQGSEATYESGFVIDKFPISRPNLTFSTLTVSNMSPEDSSIYLCSVEEGYPNYGYTFGSGTRLTVV.

The chain has TRBV5-1 and TRBJ1-1, with D perhaps TRBD1 (6 bases). Germline CDR1 and CDR2: SGHRS and YFSETQ. V lost 4 bases and J 0 bases, leaving 19 bases between the germline ends. The CDR3 runs to 17 residues. The CDR3 spells CASSPPTTGGMNTEAFF. The CDR3 DNA sequence: TGCGCCAGCAGCCCCCCTACGACAGGAGGAATGAACACTGAAGCTTTCTTT.

This rearrangement joins TRBV7-9 to TRBJ1-2, with D tentatively TRBD1 (6 bases). Trimming shortened V by 3 bases and J by 8 bases, and 13 bases separated the two germline ends. This CDR3 has 13 amino acids. The germline V gene encodes CDR1 SEHNR and CDR2 FQNEAQ (reference sequence). CDR3 region: CASSFSTGSGYTF. The CDR3 DNA follows: TGTGCCAGCAGCTTTTCCACAGGGAGCGGCTACACCTTC.

In its sample, this clone was seen a few times. The CDR3 nucleotides read TGTGCCAGCTCACCACAGGGGGCGTACTATGGCTACACCTTC. Residues: CASSPQGAYYGYTF. The rearrangement uses TRBV18 and TRBJ1-2, with 7 nucleotides matching TRBD1. This CDR3 comprises 14 residues. The germline CDR1 and CDR2 sequences are KGHSH and LQKENI. The V and J ends lost 1 base and 3 bases, in that order; junction bases with no gene match: 2.

The CDR3 loop reads CSAKAPREQYF. Written as DNA, the CDR3 is TGCAGTGCTAAGGCCCCCCGCGAGCAGTACTTC. This chain joins TRBV20-1 and TRBJ2-7; D gene ambiguous. CDR3 length equals 11 residues. V was pared by 4 bases and J by 6 bases, with 10 bases between. In germline, CDR1 is DFQATT, CDR2 SNEGSKA (reference sequence).

V usage is TRBV5-6 and J usage is TRBJ1-6; D not certain. Between the trimmed V and J ends, which lost 2 bases and 0 bases, there was a span of 15 bases. The CDR3 runs 18 residues. Per germline, CDR1 SGHDT and CDR2 YYEEEE. The CDR3 DNA sequence: TGTGCCAGCAGCTTCAGCCGGACGCGGAGCTCCTATAATTCACCCCTCCACTTT. Its protein is CASSFSRTRSSYNSPLHF.

The chain uses TRBV15 and TRBJ2-5; tentative D call: TRBD1 (5 bases). This CDR3 has 16 residues. Trimming cost V 1 base and J 1 base, with 13 bases left between them. Per the germline V gene, CDR1 is LNHNV and CDR2 is YYDKDF (reference sequence). CDR3 sequence reads: CATSRVLKGPQETQYF. The CDR3 nucleotides read TGTGCCACCAGCAGAGTGTTGAAGGGGCCCCAAGAGACCCAGTACTTC.

The chain carries TRBV5-6 and TRBJ2-3, with 9 positions matching TRBD1. The germline gives CDR1 SGHDT, CDR2 YYEEEE. V was pared by 5 bases and J by 0 bases, with 4 bases of the junction left unmatched. This CDR3 is built from 15 residues. In nucleotides, the CDR3 is TGTGCCAGCAGTTGGGGACAGGGTAGCACAGATACGCAGTATTTT. It yields the protein CASSWGQGSTDTQYF.

This chain uses TRBV10-3 with TRBJ2-1; 8 positions match TRBD2. V gave up 7 bases and J gave up 3 bases; unmatched junction bases: 2. The germline gives CDR1 ENHRY, CDR2 SYGVKD. The CDR3 has 13 amino acids. The chain's CDR3 is CAITGGIYNEQFF. The CDR3 coding sequence is TGTGCCATCACGGGGGGGATCTACAATGAGCAGTTCTTC.

This clone showed up just a few times. The chain is built from TRBV6-1 and TRBJ1-3; the D gene is possibly TRBD1 (5 bases). The CDR3 is 17 residues long. CDR1 is MNHNS, CDR2 SASEGT, per germline. The V gene lost 2 bases and the J gene lost 0 bases, with 14 bases spanning the gap. CDR3 nucleotides: TGTGCCAGCAGTGAACGGGGAACAGGCCTCTCTGGAAACACCATATATTTT. Protein: CASSERGTGLSGNTIYF.

CDR3 protein: CASSGTGNYGYTF. As DNA, the CDR3 is TGTGCCAGCAGCGGAACAGGGAACTATGGCTACACCTTC. The chain couples TRBV6-5 to TRBJ1-2; TRBD1 might be the D (6 bases). The germline V gene has CDR1 MNHEY and CDR2 SVGAGI. The CDR3 has 13 residues. Deletions cut 6 bases from V and 2 bases from J, with 10 bases between.

The genes are TRBV6-1 and TRBJ1-5; a possible D gene is TRBD1 (5 bases). Germline CDR1 is MNHNS and CDR2 is SASEGT. V shed 6 bases and J shed 2 bases, with 11 bases lying between them. The CDR3 consists of 14 residues. CDR3 nucleotide sequence: TGTGCCAGCAGGGGGGATGTCCGCAATCAGCCCCAGCATTTT. Its protein product is CASRGDVRNQPQHF.

The chain carries TRBV29-1 and TRBJ2-3; no clear D gene. Germline CDR1 is SQVTM and CDR2 is ANQGSEA. The CDR3 spans 13 residues. V was pared by 7 bases and J by 5 bases, with 16 bases between. CDR3 residues: CSASLRNGDTQYF. The CDR3 DNA reads TGCAGCGCGTCGCTCAGGAATGGAGATACGCAGTATTTT.

This chain links TRBV14 with TRBJ2-1; the match to TRBD1 covers 10 bases. The CDR3 consists of 18 residues. Germline lookup yields CDR1 SGHDN and CDR2 FVKESK. The junction had 16 bases not matched to a gene; V was cut back by 1 base and J by 10 bases. CDR3 amino acids: CASSQVWGTGADPGEQFF. The CDR3 DNA is TGTGCCAGCAGCCAAGTATGGGGGACAGGGGCCGATCCAGGGGAGCAGTTCTTC.

As for this clone: This sequence is one base from a far larger clone and is likely a read error. The chain joins TRBV4-2 to TRBJ1-1, with 7 bases aligning to TRBD1. The V segment lost 5 bases and the J segment 0 bases; nucleotides outside the gene matches: 3. This CDR3 spans 14 amino acids. CDR1 and CDR2 (germline): LGHNA, YNFKEQ. CDR3 DNA sequence: TGTGCCAGCAGCGGGGACAGCTTGAACACTGAAGCTTTCTTT. It codes for CASSGDSLNTEAFF.

The CDR3 coding sequence is TGTGCCAGTATTGGGAGCAAGGGGGACCATCTCTCCGGAAACACCATATATTTT. Amino acid sequence: CASIGSKGDHLSGNTIYF. The chain combines TRBV19 with TRBJ1-3; TRBD1 is a possible D gene (6 bases). From germline, CDR1 is LNHDA and CDR2 SQIVND (reference sequence). This CDR3 has 18 residues. Deletions cut 7 bases from V and 4 bases from J, with 26 bases between.

The chain joins TRBV11-2 to TRBJ1-5, with TRBD1 as a possible D gene (5 bases). Trimming removed 1 base from V and 9 bases from J, with 16 bases in between. The CDR3 consists of 15 residues. Germline CDR1 is SGHAT and CDR2 is FQNNGV. The CDR3 protein is CASSLGGWGESPQHF. CDR3 DNA: TGTGCCAGCAGCTTAGGGGGTTGGGGGGAGTCGCCCCAGCATTTT.

J is TRBJ1-2 and V is TRBV29-1; TRBD1 matches at 7 bases. The CDR3 is made up of 11 amino acids. V shed 6 bases and J 3 bases; nucleotides not matched to a gene: 1. Germline V gene sequence: CDR1 SQVTM, CDR2 ANQGSEA. The CDR3 spells CSVGQDYGYTF. CDR3 DNA sequence: TGCAGCGTCGGACAGGACTATGGCTACACCTTC.

This clone has just one count. The rearrangement uses TRBV18 and TRBJ1-1, with TRBD1 identical over 9 bases. CDR3 length: 15 residues. Per germline, CDR1 KGHSH and CDR2 LQKENI. With 3 bases clipped from V and 1 base from J, the junction kept 3 bases outside the gene matches. CDR3: CASSPSGQGNTEAFF. CDR3 DNA sequence: TGTGCCAGCTCACCGTCGGGACAGGGGAACACTGAAGCTTTCTTT.

Only a few counts were recorded for this clone. The gene calls are TRBV5-4 and TRBJ2-5; 8 nucleotides agree with TRBD1. This CDR3 contains 14 residues. Germline trimming cut 4 bases from V and 3 bases from J; bases unmatched to any gene: 5. Germline V lookup: CDR1 SGHNT, CDR2 YYREEE (reference sequence). CDR3 nucleotides: TGTGCCAGCAGCCTTCAGGGGGCAGAAGAGACCCAGTACTTC. Protein: CASSLQGAEETQYF.

This clone showed up just a few times. This sequence joins TRBV7-9 and TRBJ1-1; D perhaps matches TRBD1 (5 bases). The germline CDR1 and CDR2 sequences are SEHNR and FQNEAQ (reference sequence). The CDR3 is made up of 14 amino acids. Trimming removed 5 bases from V and 1 base from J, with 11 bases in between. This chain's CDR3 is CASSRGGENTEAFF. CDR3 in DNA: TGTGCCAGCAGCCGGGGCGGGGAGAACACTGAAGCTTTCTTT.

This clone was seen once. This chain joins TRBV5-1 and TRBJ1-4; D may be TRBD1 (5 bases). CDR3 length: 16 residues. The germline CDR1 and CDR2 sequences are SGHRS and YFSETQ. The V gene lost 0 bases and the J gene lost 0 bases, with 9 bases spanning the gap. CDR3 loop: CASSLGQKATNEKLFF. The CDR3 DNA is TGCGCCAGCAGCTTGGGACAGAAAGCAACTAATGAAAAACTGTTTTTT.

CDR3 nucleotide sequence: TGTGCCAGCACACCCGGGACTAGCGGGGGGCGTAGCACAGATACGCAGTATTTT. Protein sequence: CASTPGTSGGRSTDTQYF. The chain recombines TRBV5-4 with TRBJ2-3; TRBD2 matches 15 bases. With 6 bases clipped from V and 0 bases from J, the junction kept 8 bases outside the gene matches. This CDR3 spans 18 amino acids. From germline, CDR1 is SGHNT and CDR2 YYREEE (reference sequence).